A single sample is the source of the 20 T cell receptor beta chains below, sequenced in a study of T cells in localized non-small cell lung cancer. Generated by immunoSEQ multiplex PCR, the TCRdb table keeps only in-frame clones and is missing some. This table has 52,000 or so clones, roughly 90% appearing once. This material consisted of peripheral blood, taken before any cancer treatment. These receptors all come from a male donor at least 60 years old with stage III squamous cell lung carcinoma.

The chain recombines TRBV15 with TRBJ1-1, with TRBD1 as a possible D gene (5 bases). Germline V CDR1 and CDR2: LNHNV, YYDKDF (reference sequence). The CDR3 has 14 residues. The ends were cut back, 0 bases at V and 9 bases at J, with 14 bases in the middle. The CDR3 DNA sequence: TGTGCCACCAGCAGAGATATAGGGACGGGTAAAGCTTTCTTT. Protein product: CATSRDIGTGKAFF. The whole variable domain, remainder taken from reference TRBV15 and TRBJ1-1, is DAMVIQNPRYQVTQFGKPVTLSCSQTLNHNVMYWYQQKSSQAPKLLFHYYDKDFNNEADTPDNFQSRRPNTSFCFLDIRSPGLGDTAMYLCATSRDIGTGKAFFGQGTRLTVV.

The rearrangement uses TRBV19 and TRBJ1-1, with D perhaps TRBD1 (5 bases). Deletions cut 3 bases from V and 3 bases from J, with 11 bases between. This CDR3 spans 14 amino acids. Germline lookup yields CDR1 LNHDA and CDR2 SQIVND (reference sequence). Written as DNA, the CDR3 is TGTGCCAGTAGTATGACCGGGACTCACACTGAAGCTTTCTTT. Its protein product is CASSMTGTHTEAFF.

This chain joins TRBV19 and TRBJ2-5; no reliable D call. The J call is uncertain, as TRBJ2-7 better fits the DNA end. Germline lookup yields CDR1 LNHDA and CDR2 SQIVND (reference sequence). CDR3 length: 11 amino acids. CDR3 loop: CASKSSSEQYF. CDR3 sequence (DNA): TGTGCCAGTAAGTCCTCATCCGAGCAGTACTTC.

V is TRBV5-1 and J is TRBJ2-7; 7 nucleotides match TRBD1. CDR1 SGHRS and CDR2 YFSETQ come from the germline V gene. The CDR3 loop spans 17 amino acids. Unmatched junction bases numbered 9, after V lost 0 bases and J lost 0 bases. In DNA form, the CDR3 reads TGCGCCAGCAGCTTGGCGCTCGGGACAGCCAGCTCCTACGAGCAGTACTTC. It specifies CASSLALGTASSYEQYF.

The rearrangement links TRBV27 to TRBJ1-2; 9 positions match TRBD1. The length of the CDR3 is 15 residues. V trimming: 4 bases; J trimming: 4 bases; junction bases outside the gene matches: 7. Germline lookup yields CDR1 MNHEY and CDR2 SMNVEV (reference sequence). CDR3 sequence reads: CASSSKQGAVYGYTF. DNA of the CDR3: TGTGCCAGCAGTTCGAAACAGGGGGCTGTCTATGGCTACACCTTC.

The chain uses TRBV11-2 and TRBJ2-5; 8 positions match TRBD2. The V segment lost 5 bases and the J segment 1 base; nucleotides outside the gene matches: 12. This CDR3 is 17 amino acids long. The germline CDR1 and CDR2 sequences are SGHAT and FQNNGV. This CDR3 is CASSARRSSGSQETQYF. In nucleotides, the CDR3 is TGTGCCAGCAGCGCCCGGCGGTCTAGCGGGTCCCAAGAGACCCAGTACTTC.

This clone has only a few counts. The chain carries TRBV6-5 and TRBJ2-7; D call uncertain. V was shortened by 4 bases and J by 4 bases, with 20 bases between the two germline ends. The length of the CDR3 is 16 residues. The germline CDR1 and CDR2 sequences are MNHEY and SVGAGI. The CDR3 bases are TGTGCCAGCAGTTTGCTCAGCCCCCGGTCATTTTACGAGCAGTACTTC. It specifies CASSLLSPRSFYEQYF.

The CDR3 protein is CASSFRASSSYNSPLHF. The CDR3 nucleotides read TGTGCCAGCAGTTTTAGGGCCAGTAGCTCCTATAATTCACCCCTCCACTTT. The V gene is TRBV27, the J gene TRBJ1-6; D remains ambiguous. CDR1 is MNHEY, CDR2 SMNVEV, per germline (reference sequence). The V end lost 3 bases, the J end lost 0 bases, and 12 bases lay between the germline ends. The CDR3 runs 17 residues.

Remarks on this clone: The sample holds other DNA sequences that translate to the same CDR3. The chain couples TRBV7-9 to TRBJ1-5, with D possibly matching TRBD1 (5 bases). V was clipped by 1 base and J by 7 bases, with 11 bases between them. The CDR3 has 14 amino acids. Germline V CDR1 and CDR2: SEHNR, FQNEAQ (reference sequence). CDR3 DNA sequence: TGTGCCAGCAGCTTAGGAGGGGTTGGGCAGCCCCAGCATTTT. Translated: CASSLGGVGQPQHF.

The chain employs TRBV20-1 and TRBJ2-3, with no clear D. The length of the CDR3 is 10 residues. Trimming removed 3 bases at V and 4 bases at J, with 2 bases between. Germline CDR1 DFQATT, CDR2 SNEGSKA (reference sequence). Here the CDR3 DNA reads TGCAGTGCTAGTGCAGATACGCAGTATTTT. Translated, it gives CSASADTQYF.

V usage is TRBV6-5 and J usage is TRBJ1-2; tentative D call: TRBD1 (6 bases). Germline values: CDR1 MNHEY, CDR2 SVGAGI. The CDR3 extends over 13 amino acids. Trimming pared 3 bases from V and 6 bases from J, leaving 11 bases between. The CDR3, as DNA: TGTGCCAGCAGTTATCAGGGGTGGGATGGCTACACCTTC. This encodes CASSYQGWDGYTF.

V and J are TRBV2 and TRBJ1-1; D might be TRBD1 (5 bases). The CDR3 runs 16 residues. The germline V gene encodes CDR1 SNHLY and CDR2 FYNNEI. V was cut by 1 base and J by 1 base, with 13 bases left in between. CDR3 coding DNA: TGTGCCAGCAGTGAAGTAGGATGGGGGACGAACACTGAAGCTTTCTTT. Its protein product is CASSEVGWGTNTEAFF.

This clone was seen once. The rearrangement links TRBV18 to TRBJ2-7; D unresolved. The CDR3 extends over 12 amino acids. V lost 6 bases and J lost 3, with 9 bases in between. From germline, CDR1 is KGHSH and CDR2 LQKENI. The CDR3 protein is CASSELNYEQYF. The CDR3 bases are TGTGCCAGCTCGGAACTAAACTACGAGCAGTACTTC. The full variable domain, completed using reference TRBV18 and TRBJ2-7, is NAGVMQNPRHLVRRRGQEARLRCSPMKGHSHVYWYRQLPEEGLKFMVYLQKENIIDESGMPKERFSAEFPKEGPSILRIQQVVRGDSAAYFCASSELNYEQYFGPGTRLTVT.

This clone was counted a single time. The chain has TRBV5-4 and TRBJ2-5; 10 bases fit TRBD2. J was trimmed by 0 bases and V by 4 bases; bases with no gene match: 3. Germline-derived CDR1 and CDR2 are SGHNT and YYREEE (reference sequence). CDR3 length: 15 amino acids. CDR3 residues: CASSQLAGHQETQYF. The CDR3 DNA sequence: TGTGCCAGCAGCCAACTAGCGGGGCACCAAGAGACCCAGTACTTC.

This chain links TRBV7-2 with TRBJ2-3, with 10 bases lining up with TRBD2. J was trimmed by 3 bases and V by 5 bases; bases with no gene match: 5. In germline, CDR1 is SGHTA, CDR2 FQGNSA. This CDR3 is built from 15 residues. The CDR3, as DNA: TGTGCCAGCAGCGTATGGACTAGCGGAACAGATACGCAGTATTTT. Its protein product is CASSVWTSGTDTQYF.

CDR3 amino acids: CAWTRRTEAFF. DNA of the CDR3: TGTGCCTGGACTAGGCGGACTGAAGCTTTCTTT. This chain connects TRBV30 to TRBJ1-1; D unclear. From germline, CDR1 is GTSNPN and CDR2 SVGIG (reference sequence). Trimming removed 4 bases from V and 5 bases from J, with 8 bases in between. This CDR3 contains 11 residues.

This clone was seen a single time. V gene TRBV7-2 combines with J gene TRBJ1-1, with 9 nucleotides matching TRBD1. Germline trimming cut 5 bases from V and 6 bases from J; bases unmatched to any gene: 10. The length of the CDR3 is 15 residues. Germline loops: CDR1 SGHTA, CDR2 FQGNSA. The CDR3: CASSPGQGGGSEAFF. Here the CDR3 DNA reads TGTGCCAGCAGCCCGGGACAGGGAGGGGGCTCTGAAGCTTTCTTT.

The V and J genes are TRBV5-1 and TRBJ2-3; possible D gene TRBD1, 6 bases. V was clipped by 1 base and J by 3 bases, with 12 bases between them. Germline assignment: CDR1 SGHRS and CDR2 YFSETQ. The CDR3 has 15 residues. CDR3 bases: TGCGCCAGCAGCTTGTTGGGACATAGTACAGATACGCAGTATTTT. Its protein is CASSLLGHSTDTQYF.

As DNA, the CDR3 is TGTGCCAGCTGTCGGGACAGGGATTCCTACGAGCAGTACTTC. Amino acids: CASCRDRDSYEQYF. The J gene is TRBJ2-7, the V gene TRBV21-1; the table calls TRBD1, which could not be checked here. TRBV21-1 represents a pseudogene. The CDR3 is made up of 14 amino acids.

The CDR3 sequence is CASSGLGPGTDTQYF. The CDR3 coding sequence is TGCGCCAGCTCAGGGCTCGGTCCAGGCACAGATACGCAGTATTTT. The rearrangement links TRBV5-1 to TRBJ2-3; the D gene is possibly TRBD1 (5 bases). From germline, CDR1 is SGHRS and CDR2 YFSETQ. This CDR3 spans 15 amino acids. V was trimmed by 7 bases and J by 1 base, leaving 16 bases between them.